This T cell receptor beta chain was sequenced during a study of shared clonotypes between healthy human individuals. Across the whole study: CD4 naive cells filled three plates per donor, CD4 memory three, CD8 naive two and CD8 memory one.

Assay: immunoSEQ multiplex PCR; the TCRdb copy retains only in-frame clones and omits some. Of roughly 1,500,000 clones in the sample, nearly 99% are singletons; the top ten hold roughly 0.42%. This CDR3 contains 13 residues. The V gene's germline CDR1 is SGHAT and CDR2 FQNNGV. The ends were cut back, 5 bases at V and 5 bases at J, with 11 bases in the middle. The sequenced sample was naive CD4+ T cells sorted from blood. As to subset: CD45RA+ positively selected. The receptor was isolated from a man aged 25 to 40 in good health. The chain joins TRBV11-2 to TRBJ2-3; D unresolved. This chain's CDR3 is CASSPRLRDTQYF. The CDR3 bases are TGTGCCAGCAGCCCGCGGTTGAGAGATACGCAGTATTTT. Filled out from reference TRBV11-2 and TRBJ2-3, the complete variable domain reads EAGVAQSPRYKIIEKRQSVAFWCNPISGHATLYWYQQILGQGPKLLIQFQNNGVVDDSQLPKDRFSAERLKGVDSTLKIQPAKLEDSAVYLCASSPRLRDTQYFGPGTRLTVL.